This T cell receptor beta chain came from a study of cytomegalovirus exposure and HLA in healthy donors. In the study overall: An early data release held tens of millions of unique TCRs from HLA-typed donors.

It was with 60 Vbeta and 13 Jbeta primers that the PCR ran. Libraries were prepared by immunoSEQ multiplex PCR; TCRdb keeps only in-frame clonotypes and omits some of them. The repertoire holds about 100,000 clones, with roughly 80% as singletons. This CDR3 contains 15 residues. The V segment lost 6 bases and the J segment 0 bases; nucleotides outside the gene matches: 7. Per the germline V gene, CDR1 is MNHEY and CDR2 is SVGAGI. This clone was counted a few times. The chain carries TRBV6-5 and TRBJ2-7; 8 nucleotides line up with TRBD1. The specimen was PBMCs. The clonotype comes from a woman aged 40 to 49 in good health and CMV-seronegative. DNA of the CDR3: TGTGCCAGCAGCTTCACCGGGACAGGCTCCTACGAGCAGTACTTC. Protein: CASSFTGTGSYEQYF.